These 21 T cell receptor beta chains originate from one sample sequenced in a study of blood T cells in healthy people across ages. Sample-barcoded 5' priming and a J-beta primer mix drove a second PCR of roughly 7 to 11 cycles. TCRdb redid the calling of the 5' RACE reads with MiXCR, one entry per CDR3 protein. The sample holds 540,000 or so distinct CDR3 sequences, 40% to 50% seen once. Sequenced sample: blood. These TCRs come from a man aged 80 or over in good health.

The gene calls are TRBV28 and TRBJ2-1, with TRBD2 matching 11 bases. The CDR3 loop spans 16 amino acids. From germline, CDR1 is MDHEN and CDR2 SYDVKM. V gave up 6 bases and J gave up 3 bases; unmatched junction bases: 7. The CDR3 nucleotides are TGTGCCAGCAGATCTACTAGCGGGAGCCGCTACAATGAGCAGTTCTTC. It yields the protein CASRSTSGSRYNEQFF. The full variable domain, rest sourced from reference TRBV28 and TRBJ2-1, is DVKVTQSSRYLVKRTGEKVFLECVQDMDHENMFWYRQDPGLGLRLIYFSYDVKMKEKGDIPEGYSVSREKKERFSLILESASTNQTSMYLCASRSTSGSRYNEQFFGPGTRLTVL.

This rearrangement joins TRBV7-2 to TRBJ2-5; D remains unclear. CDR3 length: 14 residues. Germline lookup yields CDR1 SGHTA and CDR2 FQGNSA. V lost 0 bases and J lost 4, with 9 bases in between. CDR3 region: CASSLAGSRETQYF. The CDR3 nucleotides read TGTGCCAGCAGCTTAGCGGGATCGCGAGAGACCCAGTACTTC.

This clonotype showed up just a few times. The genes are TRBV30 and TRBJ2-1, with TRBD1 as a possible D gene (5 bases). This CDR3 region has 16 residues. Trimming took 0 bases from V and 0 from J, leaving 12 bases between them. Germline V lookup: CDR1 GTSNPN, CDR2 SVGIG (reference sequence). The DNA for the CDR3 is TGTGCCTGGAGTGTCAGGGCACCAGGCTCCTACAATGAGCAGTTCTTC. Translation gives CAWSVRAPGSYNEQFF. Combining the CDR3 with reference TRBV30 and TRBJ2-1 gives the whole variable domain SQTIHQWPATLVQPVGSPLSLECTVEGTSNPNLYWYRQAAGRGLQLLFYSVGIGQISSEVPQNLSASRPQDRQFILSSKKLLLSDSGFYLCAWSVRAPGSYNEQFFGPGTRLTVL.

This clonotype was picked up a small number of times. The V and J genes are TRBV20-1 and TRBJ1-1, with no clear D. Trimming left V 6 bases short and J 4 bases short, with 12 bases between. The germline gives CDR1 DFQATT, CDR2 SNEGSKA (reference sequence). This CDR3 region has 12 residues. This CDR3 reads CSANLGPTEAFF. Here the CDR3 DNA reads TGCAGTGCCAACCTCGGTCCCACTGAAGCTTTCTTT.

Only a few counts were recorded for this clonotype. V usage is TRBV12-3 or TRBV12-4 and J usage is TRBJ2-5; a possible D gene is TRBD1 (5 bases). The CDR3 totals 15 residues. Deletions cut 3 bases from V and 4 bases from J, with 15 bases between. This chain's CDR3 is CASSFEPGRRETQYF. Written as DNA, the CDR3 is TGTGCCAGCAGTTTTGAGCCAGGGCGCCGAGAGACCCAGTACTTC.

V gene TRBV28 combines with J gene TRBJ2-5, with TRBD2 matching over 11 bases. Looked up from germline, CDR1 is MDHEN and CDR2 is SYDVKM. V shed 4 bases, J shed 11 bases, and the junction held 15 bases outside the gene matches. CDR3 length equals 16 residues. The CDR3 is CASSSPGLAASGEQYF. CDR3 nucleotides: TGTGCCAGCAGTTCCCCGGGACTAGCGGCCTCGGGAGAGCAGTACTTC.

The chain has TRBV14 and TRBJ2-7; a possible D gene is TRBD2 (5 bases). The CDR3 spans 15 residues. CDR1 SGHDN and CDR2 FVKESK come from the germline V gene. Trimming removed 5 bases from V and 3 bases from J, with 17 bases in between. CDR3 bases: TGTGCCAGCAGCGGGCCGACTACTCCTTTCTACGAGCAGTACTTC. Encoded protein: CASSGPTTPFYEQYF.

A remark on this clonotype: A junction boundary mismatches the germline segment, possibly from a read error. CDR3 loop: CVSTPGRDNEQYF. The CDR3 DNA follows: TGTGTCAGCACCCCGGGGCGGGATAACGAACAGTACTTC. V and J are TRBV7-8 and TRBJ2-7; a possible D gene is TRBD2 (6 bases). The V gene's germline CDR1 is SGHVS and CDR2 FQNEAQ. The CDR3 is 13 residues long.

This clonotype has just a few counts. The rearrangement links TRBV5-1 to TRBJ2-1; the D gene could be TRBD1 or TRBD2 (5 bases each). This CDR3 contains 16 residues. Germline V gene lookup returns CDR1 SGHRS and CDR2 YFSETQ. V lost 4 bases and J lost 6, with 20 bases in between. This chain's CDR3 is CASSGGNSLVSNEQFF. The CDR3 region has the DNA TGCGCCAGCAGCGGGGGTAACTCCCTTGTCAGCAATGAGCAGTTCTTC.

J is TRBJ2-1 and V is TRBV7-2; D gene unclear. CDR3 size: 14 residues. Looked up from germline, CDR1 is SGHTA and CDR2 is FQGNSA. The V and J ends lost 1 base and 12 bases respectively, with 16 bases between them. Here the CDR3 DNA reads TGTGCCAGCAGCTTAGGGCTGAAAGCCAATAGGCAGTTCTTC. This encodes CASSLGLKANRQFF.

This chain links TRBV30 with TRBJ1-2; tentative D call: TRBD1 (5 bases). The CDR3 is made up of 12 amino acids. Germline V lookup: CDR1 GTSNPN, CDR2 SVGIG (reference sequence). V was pared by 3 bases and J by 5 bases, with 10 bases between. CDR3 region: CAWSTGLYGYTF. The DNA for the CDR3 is TGTGCCTGGAGCACGGGACTGTATGGCTACACCTTC.

J is TRBJ2-1 and V is TRBV11-3; TRBD2 might be the D (5 bases). The germline CDR1 and CDR2 sequences are SGHNT and YENEEA. V gave up 7 bases and J gave up 5 bases, with 15 bases separating them. The CDR3 extends over 14 amino acids. The CDR3 reads CASKVGESNNEQFF. For the CDR3, the DNA is TGTGCCAGCAAAGTGGGAGAGAGTAACAATGAGCAGTTCTTC.

This clonotype has just a few counts. The DNA of the CDR3 is TGTGCCATCAGTGTCCTAGCGGGATCACCAGATACGCAGTATTTT. It specifies CAISVLAGSPDTQYF. This chain links TRBV10-3 with TRBJ2-3; the match to TRBD2 covers 9 bases. The trim removed 4 bases at V and 4 bases at J, leaving 6 bases unmatched. This CDR3 is 15 amino acids long. CDR1 is ENHRY, CDR2 SYGVKD, per germline.

The chain carries TRBV3-1 and TRBJ1-1, with unresolved D. In germline, CDR1 is LGHDT, CDR2 YNNKEL (reference sequence). Trimming pared 4 bases from V and 0 bases from J, leaving 9 bases between. CDR3 length: 14 amino acids. Written as DNA, the CDR3 is TGTGCCAGCAGCCCCCTCGGTCTGAACACTGAAGCTTTCTTT. Its protein product is CASSPLGLNTEAFF.

As concerns this clonotype: At one end, the junction sequence differs from germline, possibly due to a read error. The CDR3 reads CASSLGGSGSSYDEQFF. The CDR3 nucleotides read TGCGCCAGCAGCTTGGGGGGTAGCGGGAGCTCCTACGATGAGCAGTTCTTC. The V call is TRBV5-1, the J call TRBJ2-1, with TRBD2 identical over 9 bases. The CDR3 is made up of 17 amino acids. Germline V gene sequence: CDR1 SGHRS, CDR2 YFSETQ.

This clonotype was observed a few times. The V and J genes are TRBV20-1 and TRBJ2-7, with 15 bases aligning to TRBD2. Germline lookup yields CDR1 DFQATT and CDR2 SNEGSKA (reference sequence). Unmatched junction bases numbered 8, after V lost 8 bases and J lost 3 bases. The CDR3 spans 15 residues. CDR3 sequence (DNA): TGCAGTAGTACCGGGACTAGCGGGAGGAGCTACGAGCAGTACTTC. Its protein product is CSSTGTSGRSYEQYF.

The chain couples TRBV29-1 to TRBJ2-5, with 10 bases aligning to TRBD1. Germline CDR1 reads SQVTM; CDR2 reads ANQGSEA. CDR3 length: 14 amino acids. J gave up 5 bases and V 4 bases, and 7 bases lay outside the gene matches. CDR3 coding DNA: TGCAGCGTTGGACAGGGGGCCATCCAGGAGACCCAGTACTTC. This codes for CSVGQGAIQETQYF.

This clonotype turned up a few times. The CDR3: CSARASGTPGANVLTF. The DNA of the CDR3 is TGCAGTGCTAGAGCCTCAGGGACTCCCGGGGCCAACGTCCTGACTTTC. This rearrangement joins TRBV20-1 to TRBJ2-6; a weak D match, TRBD2 (6 bases). Germline V lookup: CDR1 DFQATT, CDR2 SNEGSKA (reference sequence). The CDR3 loop spans 16 amino acids. The V end was cut by 1 base, the J end by 4 bases, with 14 bases between.

This clonotype was observed a handful of times. V usage is TRBV7-3 and J usage is TRBJ1-2; TRBD1 is a possible D gene (5 bases). Germline CDR1 is SGHTA and CDR2 is FQGTGA. The CDR3 length is 15 residues. Deletions cut 1 base from V and 6 bases from J, with 15 bases between. The CDR3 DNA reads TGTGCCAGCAGCTTAAATCCCATCGACAGTCATGGCTACACCTTC. Translation gives CASSLNPIDSHGYTF.

The rearrangement uses TRBV27 and TRBJ2-7, with TRBD2 matching 12 bases. The CDR3 runs 15 residues. Germline V gene lookup returns CDR1 MNHEY and CDR2 SMNVEV (reference sequence). Trimming took 5 bases from V and 2 from J; bases not matched to a gene: 4. The CDR3 region is CASSASGGAPYEQYF. As DNA, the CDR3 is TGTGCCAGCAGTGCTAGCGGGGGGGCCCCCTACGAGCAGTACTTC.

The chain has TRBV20-1 and TRBJ1-6; 8 bases line up with TRBD1. This CDR3 region has 14 residues. V shed 3 bases, J shed 14 bases, and the junction held 12 bases outside the gene matches. Germline CDR1 reads DFQATT; CDR2 reads SNEGSKA (reference sequence). Here the CDR3 DNA reads TGCAGTGCTAGGAGGGACAGGTCGGGGGAGGCCCTCCACTTT. This translates into CSARRDRSGEALHF.